This T cell receptor beta chain was profiled in a study of cytomegalovirus exposure and HLA in healthy donors. As for the study in general: The Caucasian-associated ancestry cluster contained about four fifths of the roughly 400 genotyped donors.

To note about this clone: Its antigen is still unknown.

Study-level findings and limits: Among CMV-associated TCR beta chains, most appeared HLA-restricted in a later analysis.

The study ran its PCR with 60 Vbeta and 13 Jbeta primers. TCRdb's copy holds only in-frame clones and misses some; the assay was immunoSEQ multiplex PCR. This sample carries a few hundred thousand clones, 75% to 90% of them seen once, and the ten largest clones take about 0.3%. Germline V CDR1 and CDR2: SGHTA, FQGTGA. Deletions cut 5 bases from V and 5 bases from J, with 18 bases between. CDR3 length: 16 residues. Sequenced sample: PBMCs. The clonotype was recovered from a girl aged 2-10 years in good health and CMV-seronegative. This chain uses TRBV7-3 with TRBJ2-2; tentative D call: TRBD2 (5 bases). CDR3 loop: CASSPSGLTLTGELFF. DNA of the CDR3: TGTGCCAGCAGCCCCTCCGGACTCACGTTGACCGGGGAGCTGTTTTTT.